Included here is one T cell receptor beta chain sequence, with context. The antigen is not known. This specimen belongs to a study of T cells in localized non-small cell lung cancer. Findings of the study overall: Uninvolved adjacent lung showed higher T cell clonality than tumor.

The germline gives CDR1 MDHEN, CDR2 SYDVKM. J lost 1 base, V lost 1 base, and 2 bases had no gene match. This CDR3 contains 17 residues. Profiling relied on immunoSEQ multiplex PCR, and the TCRdb table lists in-frame clones only, not all of them. The data contain fewer than 6,000 clones, around 85% of them seen just once; the ten biggest clones take up roughly 8.6%. This specimen consisted of PBMCs, obtained before any cancer treatment. The sequence was obtained from a woman aged 35 to 69 with stage II lung adenocarcinoma. The chain uses TRBV28 and TRBJ2-1; 12 bases are shared with TRBD1. CDR3 region: CASSLSGQGASYNEQFF. For the CDR3, the DNA is TGTGCCAGCAGTTTATCGGGACAGGGGGCTTCCTACAATGAGCAGTTCTTC.